This passage covers 17 T cell receptor beta chains from one sample sequenced in a study of blood T cell repertoires in COVID-19. Sequenced by immunoSEQ multiplex PCR; TCRdb stores in-frame clones only, minus some. The sample records about 240,000 clones, about 90% being singletons. The sample consisted of PBMCs or T cells enriched from blood (not recorded which). These receptors all stem from a middle-aged woman with acute COVID-19.

This clone was detected once. This chain uses TRBV19 with TRBJ1-3; D remains unclear. The CDR3 contains 13 residues. Germline loops: CDR1 LNHDA, CDR2 SQIVND (reference sequence). Trimming stripped 5 bases from V and 2 bases from J, with 7 bases between. For the CDR3, the DNA is TGTGCCAGTAGTCAACAAGCTGGAAACACCATATATTTT. Translation gives CASSQQAGNTIYF.

The CDR3 is CASSSLAGGPNNEQFF. CDR3 in DNA: TGCGCCAGCAGCTCACTAGCGGGAGGGCCCAACAATGAGCAGTTCTTC. The genes are TRBV5-1 and TRBJ2-1; 13 nucleotides align to TRBD2. V was pared by 3 bases and J by 5 bases, with 5 bases of the junction left unmatched. The CDR3 length is 16 residues. Germline-derived CDR1 and CDR2 are SGHRS and YFSETQ.

The V call is TRBV7-6, the J call TRBJ1-2; D may be TRBD1 (5 bases). V was clipped by 6 bases and J by 1 base, with 12 bases between them. CDR3 size: 14 residues. In germline, CDR1 is SGHVS, CDR2 FNYEAQ. The CDR3 nucleotides read TGTGCCAGCAGGTGGGGGGGAAGTAACTATGGCTACACCTTC. It yields the protein CASRWGGSNYGYTF.

The V call is TRBV12-3 or TRBV12-4, the J call TRBJ1-2; D gene ambiguous. The germline V and J ends were trimmed by 7 bases and 0 bases, with 6 bases remaining between them. The CDR3 is made up of 12 amino acids. As DNA, the CDR3 is TGTGCCAGCACTCGGGCTAACTATGGCTACACCTTC. Translation: CASTRANYGYTF.

This chain uses TRBV7-2 with TRBJ2-7, with D perhaps TRBD2 (6 bases). The CDR3 extends over 14 amino acids. In germline, CDR1 is SGHTA, CDR2 FQGNSA. V was shortened by 0 bases and J by 5 bases, with 11 bases between the two germline ends. Here the CDR3 reads CASSLAGGSHEQYF. CDR3 sequence (DNA): TGTGCCAGCAGCTTAGCGGGAGGAAGCCACGAGCAGTACTTC.

This clone was observed a handful of times. The CDR3 is CASSQYIAGFYEQYF. DNA for the CDR3: TGCGCCAGCAGTCAATATATAGCGGGATTCTACGAGCAGTACTTC. The chain links TRBV23-1 to TRBJ2-7, with TRBD2 matching 8 bases. TRBV23-1 is sorted into the ORF group, with uncertain function. V trimming: 1 base; J trimming: 3 bases; junction bases outside the gene matches: 5. The CDR3 length is 15 residues.

This clone has just a few counts. J is TRBJ2-7 and V is TRBV7-9; 9 nucleotides agree with TRBD2. Germline loops: CDR1 SEHNR, CDR2 FQNEAQ (reference sequence). V lost 4 bases to trimming and J lost 5 bases; unmatched junction nucleotides: 6. This CDR3 is 14 amino acids long. The CDR3 here is CASSWAGGPDEQYF. As DNA, the CDR3 is TGTGCCAGCAGCTGGGCGGGAGGGCCCGACGAGCAGTACTTC.

The CDR3 protein is CASSPGLDTGELFF. CDR3 in DNA: TGTGCCAGTAGTCCGGGACTGGACACCGGGGAGCTGTTTTTT. V gene TRBV19 combines with J gene TRBJ2-2; a weak D match, TRBD2 (6 bases). The V end was cut by 5 bases, the J end by 3 bases, with 10 bases between. Germline V gene sequence: CDR1 LNHDA, CDR2 SQIVND (reference sequence). This CDR3 is 14 amino acids long.

J is TRBJ2-2 and V is TRBV3-1 (or the pseudogene TRBV3-2); 7 nucleotides agree with TRBD1. This CDR3 spans 17 amino acids. With V trimmed by 2 bases and J by 4 bases, 10 bases remained unmatched. The germline gives CDR1 LGHDT, CDR2 YNNKEL (reference sequence). The DNA of the CDR3 is TGTGCCAGCAGCCAAAATAAAGACAGGGATAGCACCGGGGAGCTGTTTTTT. Its translation: CASSQNKDRDSTGELFF.

The chain recombines TRBV5-4 with TRBJ2-7; 12 nucleotides align to TRBD1. The CDR3 totals 15 residues. The trim removed 3 bases at V and 7 bases at J, leaving 8 bases unmatched. Germline values: CDR1 SGHNT, CDR2 YYREEE (reference sequence). The CDR3 DNA reads TGTGCCAGCAGCTCCCCGGGACAGGGGGCGGGAGAGCAGTACTTC. It codes for CASSSPGQGAGEQYF. Full variable domain (remainder filled in from reference TRBV5-4 and TRBJ2-7): ETGVTQSPTHLIKTRGQQVTLRCSSQSGHNTVSWYQQALGQGPQFIFQYYREEENGRGNFPPRFSGLQFPNYSSELNVNALELDDSALYLCASSSPGQGAGEQYFGPGTRLTVT.

V is TRBV7-6 and J is TRBJ2-7; 13 bases match TRBD2. There are 16 residues in the CDR3. V lost 2 bases and J lost 4; bases outside the gene matches: 5. The V gene's germline CDR1 is SGHVS and CDR2 FNYEAQ. CDR3: CASSLSGTSGIYEQYF. The CDR3 DNA reads TGTGCCAGCAGCTTATCCGGGACTAGCGGGATTTACGAGCAGTACTTC. Using reference TRBV7-6 and TRBJ2-7 for the parts outside the CDR3, the full variable domain is GAGVSQSPRYKVTKRGQDVALRCDPISGHVSLYWYRQALGQGPEFLTYFNYEAQQDKSGLPNDRFSAERPEGSISTLTIQRTEQRDSAMYRCASSLSGTSGIYEQYFGPGTRLTVT.

The rearrangement joins TRBV6-5 to TRBJ1-4; D ambiguous. Trimming stripped 0 bases from V and 0 bases from J, with 5 bases between. The CDR3 runs to 15 residues. Germline V CDR1 and CDR2: MNHEY, SVGAGI. CDR3 nucleotides: TGTGCCAGCAGTTACTCCAGGCCAACTAATGAAAAACTGTTTTTT. Translation: CASSYSRPTNEKLFF.

This clone was seen only once. The J gene is TRBJ2-2, the V gene TRBV11-3; weak D call: TRBD2 (6 bases). The CDR3 spans 19 residues. Trimming took 5 bases from V and 6 from J, leaving 28 bases between them. CDR1 and CDR2 (germline): SGHNT, YENEEA. The DNA of the CDR3 is TGTGCCAGCAGCCTTGGGACGGAGGGGACCTACGTGGGACCCGGGGAGCTGTTTTTT. Its protein product is CASSLGTEGTYVGPGELFF.

This chain links TRBV9 with TRBJ2-3; D is undetermined. Germline CDR1 and CDR2: SGDLS and YYNGEE. V was shortened by 0 bases and J by 4 bases, with 9 bases between the two germline ends. The CDR3 contains 14 residues. The CDR3 sequence is CASSVDLAADTQYF. The CDR3 DNA reads TGTGCCAGCAGCGTAGATCTCGCGGCAGATACGCAGTATTTT.

The V call is TRBV6-5, the J call TRBJ1-1, with D perhaps matching TRBD1 (6 bases). Germline CDR1 MNHEY, CDR2 SVGAGI. V gave up 2 bases and J gave up 1 base, with 14 bases separating them. This CDR3 contains 16 residues. This CDR3 reads CASSYLMGQRNTEAFF. The CDR3 DNA reads TGTGCCAGCAGTTACCTAATGGGACAACGGAACACTGAAGCTTTCTTT.

This chain joins TRBV6-5 and TRBJ2-1; 7 bases align to TRBD1. The germline V gene encodes CDR1 MNHEY and CDR2 SVGAGI. The CDR3 length is 15 residues. Unmatched junction bases numbered 10, after V lost 5 bases and J lost 6 bases. The CDR3 region is CASSQSGQLSNEQFF. The CDR3 DNA sequence: TGTGCCAGCAGTCAATCGGGACAGCTGAGCAATGAGCAGTTCTTC.

The rearrangement links TRBV7-2 to TRBJ2-6; 8 bases are shared with TRBD2. This CDR3 is built from 18 residues. The V segment lost 3 bases and the J segment 0 bases; nucleotides outside the gene matches: 7. Germline assignment: CDR1 SGHTA and CDR2 FQGNSA. The CDR3 DNA reads as TGTGCCAGCAGCTTTGTCTTAGCGGGAACCTCTGGGGCCAACGTCCTGACTTTC. Translated, it gives CASSFVLAGTSGANVLTF.